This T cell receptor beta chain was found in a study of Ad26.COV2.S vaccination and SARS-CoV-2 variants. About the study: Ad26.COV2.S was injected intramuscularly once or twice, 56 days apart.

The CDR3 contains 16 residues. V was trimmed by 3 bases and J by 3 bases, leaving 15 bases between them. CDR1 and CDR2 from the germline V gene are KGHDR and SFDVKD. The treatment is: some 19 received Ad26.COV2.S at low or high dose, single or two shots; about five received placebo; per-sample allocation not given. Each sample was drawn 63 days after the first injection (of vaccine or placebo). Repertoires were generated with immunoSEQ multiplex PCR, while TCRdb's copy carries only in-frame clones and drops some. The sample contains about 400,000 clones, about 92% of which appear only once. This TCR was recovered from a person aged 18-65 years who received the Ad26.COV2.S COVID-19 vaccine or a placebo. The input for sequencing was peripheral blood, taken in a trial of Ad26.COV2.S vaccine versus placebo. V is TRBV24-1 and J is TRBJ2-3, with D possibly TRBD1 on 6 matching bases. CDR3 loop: CATSDTGRRTTDTQYF. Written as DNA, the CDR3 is TGTGCCACCAGTGATACAGGGCGAAGAACGACAGATACGCAGTATTTT.